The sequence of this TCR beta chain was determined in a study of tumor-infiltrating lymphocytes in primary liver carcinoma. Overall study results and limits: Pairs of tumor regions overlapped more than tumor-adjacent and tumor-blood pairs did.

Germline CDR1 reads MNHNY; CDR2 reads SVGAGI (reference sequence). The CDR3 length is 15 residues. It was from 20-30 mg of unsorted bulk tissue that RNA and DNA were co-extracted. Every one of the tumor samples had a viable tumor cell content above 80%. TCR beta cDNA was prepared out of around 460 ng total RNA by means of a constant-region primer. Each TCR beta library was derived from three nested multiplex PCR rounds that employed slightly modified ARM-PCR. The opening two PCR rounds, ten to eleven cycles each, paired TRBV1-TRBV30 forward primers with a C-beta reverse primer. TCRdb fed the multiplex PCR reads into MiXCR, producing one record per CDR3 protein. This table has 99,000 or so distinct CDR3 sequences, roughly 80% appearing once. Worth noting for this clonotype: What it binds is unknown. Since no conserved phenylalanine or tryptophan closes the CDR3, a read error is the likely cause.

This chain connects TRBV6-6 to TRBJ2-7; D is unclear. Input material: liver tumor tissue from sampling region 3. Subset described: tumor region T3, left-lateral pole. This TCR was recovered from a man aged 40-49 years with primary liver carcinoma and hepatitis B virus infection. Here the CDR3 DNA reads TGTGCAAGCAGTTATCCCACCCTGAGCTCCTACGAGCAGTACCTC. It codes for CASSYPTLSSYEQYL.